This T cell receptor beta chain was profiled in a study of CD8 T cells in Susac syndrome. V gave up 3 bases and J gave up 7 bases, with 13 bases separating them. CDR1 is SGHDT, CDR2 YYEEEE, per germline. The CDR3 is 13 residues long. With random hexamers, roughly 0.45 to 1 ug RNA was reverse transcribed. From the immunoSEQ multiplex PCR reads, TCRdb called clonotypes with MiXCR, one entry per CDR3 protein. The table lists 150,000 to 200,000 distinct CDR3 sequences, 95% of them singletons, with 0.098% in the top ten. Notes on this clonotype: Its antigen is not identified.

Study-wide findings and caveats: Repertoires of Susac syndrome CD4+ T cells lacked clonal expansion.

What was sequenced was CD4+ T cells from PBMCs. This chain connects TRBV5-6 to TRBJ1-2, with D tentatively TRBD1 (5 bases). The source is a human donor with Susac syndrome. The CDR3 DNA reads TGTGCCAGCAGCTGGGGAAGGGGCTCTGGCTACACCTTC. Its protein product is CASSWGRGSGYTF. Full variable domain (outside the CDR3, taken from reference TRBV5-6 and TRBJ1-2): DAGVTQSPTHLIKTRGQQVTLRCSPKSGHDTVSWYQQALGQGPQFIFQYYEEEERQRGNFPDRFSGHQFPNYSSELNVNALLLGDSALYLCASSWGRGSGYTFGSGTRLTVV.